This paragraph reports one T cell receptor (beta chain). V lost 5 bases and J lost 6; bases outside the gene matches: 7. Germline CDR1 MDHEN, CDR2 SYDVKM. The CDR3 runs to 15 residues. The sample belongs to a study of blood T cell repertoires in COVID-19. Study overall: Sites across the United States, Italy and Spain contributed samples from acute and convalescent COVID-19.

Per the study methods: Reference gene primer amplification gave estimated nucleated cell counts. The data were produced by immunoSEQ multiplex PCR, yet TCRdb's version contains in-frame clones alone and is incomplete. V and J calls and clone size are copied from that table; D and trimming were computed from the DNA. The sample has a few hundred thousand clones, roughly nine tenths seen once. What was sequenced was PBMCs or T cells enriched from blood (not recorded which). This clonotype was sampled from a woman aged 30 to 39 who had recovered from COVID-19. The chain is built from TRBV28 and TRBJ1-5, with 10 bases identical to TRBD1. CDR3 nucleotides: TGTGCCAGCAGTCCCATCGGACAGGGGGGTCAGCCCCAGCATTTT. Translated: CASSPIGQGGQPQHF.